This note documents a single T cell receptor (beta chain) sequence. PCR used 60 Vbeta primers and 13 Jbeta primers. Generated by immunoSEQ multiplex PCR, the TCRdb table keeps only in-frame clones and is missing some. The table shows 85,000 to 100,000 clones, with about two thirds occurring only once. The sample comes from a study of cytomegalovirus exposure and HLA in healthy donors. CDR3 length: 13 amino acids. Germline CDR1 reads SGHDT; CDR2 reads YYEEEE. Trimming cost V 4 bases and J 7 bases, with 12 bases left between them. This TCR was sampled from a human donor in good health. This chain joins TRBV5-6 and TRBJ1-3; D is uncertain. Input material: PBMCs. CDR3 sequence: CASSPRGWNTIYF. The CDR3 nucleotides are TGTGCCAGCAGCCCCCGAGGGTGGAACACCATATATTTT.